A selection of T cell receptor beta chains follows, all from one sample in a study of vaccination effects on CD4 cells after COVID-19. The data were produced by immunoSEQ multiplex PCR, yet TCRdb's version contains in-frame clones alone and is incomplete. Seen here are tens of thousands of clones, under 75% observed once, and the top ten hold roughly 3.9%. Their specific antigens are unknown. The sample was CD4+ T cells from PBMCs cultured with HCoV-OC43 spike peptides, taken before COVID-19 vaccination. Every receptor here comes from a human donor who received a COVID-19 vaccine. The CDR3 runs from the conserved cysteine through the conserved F or W. A D gene is named only where the DNA matches it firmly. Not all rows give a size; the values are once, few, many and, for expanded clones, a class.

clone_size j_call d_call v_call cdr3_nt cdr3_aa
NA TRBJ1-3 NA TRBV19 TGTGCCAGTAGTCCCGGGACGGCGGCCGGAAACACCATATATTTT CASSPGTAAGNTIYF
once TRBJ2-5 NA TRBV24-1 TGTGCCACCAGTGATACTACAGGGTTCCAAGAGACCCAGTACTTC CATSDTTGFQETQYF
NA TRBJ2-5 TRBD1 TRBV7-9 TGTGCCAGCAGCCCCGGGACAGGGGGCAAAGAGACCCAGTACTTC CASSPGTGGKETQYF
few TRBJ1-1 NA TRBV7-8 TGTGCCAGCAGCTCAAGTAGGGTTAACACTGAAGCTTTCTTT CASSSSRVNTEAFF
once TRBJ2-5 NA TRBV5-1 TGCGCCAGCAGCTCTATTCCCGGGGACCATTTGACCCAGTACTTC CASSSIPGDHLTQYF
NA TRBJ2-1 NA TRBV7-8 TGTGCCAGCAGAATTCTGGGGTCCTACAATGAGCAGTTCTTC CASRILGSYNEQFF
NA TRBJ1-6 NA TRBV9 TGTGCCAGCAGCGTTCAGGGCTATAATTCACCCCTCCACTTT CASSVQGYNSPLHF
NA TRBJ2-2 NA TRBV6-5 TGTGCCAGCAGTTACTCCCGGGGCACCGGGGAGCTGTTTTTT CASSYSRGTGELFF
NA TRBJ1-1 NA TRBV2 TGTGCCACCGTCGAGGTGGTCGTCGGGGAAGCTTTCTTT CATVEVVVGEAFF
few TRBJ2-3 NA TRBV19 TGTGCCAGTAGTATCGGACGGAACACAGATACGCAGTATTTT CASSIGRNTDTQYF
once TRBJ2-2 TRBD1 TRBV25-1 TGTGCCAGCAGAGAGACAGGGGGGGACACCGGGGAGCTGTTTTTT CASRETGGDTGELFF
NA TRBJ2-3 NA TRBV7-8 TGTGCCAGCAGCCAAGGACCCGCTTCGGATACGCAGTATTTT CASSQGPASDTQYF
NA TRBJ1-2 NA TRBV5-5 TGTGCCAGCAGCTTGGCCCCATTGGGATCTAACTATGGCTACACCTTC CASSLAPLGSNYGYTF
NA TRBJ2-3 NA TRBV4-2 TGTGCCAGCAGCCTTCTAGGGGGTCCCACAGATACGCAGTATTTT CASSLLGGPTDTQYF
NA TRBJ2-5 NA TRBV19 TGTGCCAGTAGGAAAGAAGTCTTGCGACCCCAGTACTTC CASRKEVLRPQYF
few TRBJ1-5 NA TRBV4-1 TGCGCCAGCAGCCAGCGGACGGCTAGCAATCAGCCCCAGCATTTT CASSQRTASNQPQHF
NA TRBJ2-5 TRBD2 TRBV12-3/TRBV12-4 TGTGCCAGCAGTCCGGGGGGAGGTGAGACCCAGTACTTC CASSPGGGETQYF
NA TRBJ1-5 TRBD1 TRBV19 TGTGCCAGTAGTCCGATGACAGGGGGAGGAAATCAGCCCCAGCATTTT CASSPMTGGGNQPQHF
NA TRBJ1-1 NA TRBV3-1/TRBV3-2 TGTGCCAGCAGCCAAGGGGGCAAGAACACTGAAGCTTTCTTT CASSQGGKNTEAFF
NA TRBJ2-4 NA TRBV19 TGTGCCACCGCCCGGGGTTCCGCCAATGGAGCCAAAAACATTCAGTACTTC CATARGSANGAKNIQYF
NA TRBJ2-1 NA TRBV6-5 TGTGCCAGCAGTTACAGGGGGAGCTCCTACAATGAGCAGTTCTTC CASSYRGSSYNEQFF
NA TRBJ2-3 NA TRBV30 TGTGCCTGGAGCCCTAACTCTGAGGATACGCAGTATTTT CAWSPNSEDTQYF
NA TRBJ1-4 NA TRBV6-5 TGTGCCAGCAGTTACGTGAGAGGTGAAAAACTGTTTTTT CASSYVRGEKLFF
NA TRBJ1-3 NA TRBV29-1 TGCAGCGTTTACACCCGAAAAGCCACTGGAAACACCATATATTTT CSVYTRKATGNTIYF
NA TRBJ1-4 NA TRBV28 TGTGCCAGCATTCAGGGCAGGGGCAGAGGGGAAAAACTGTTTTTT CASIQGRGRGEKLFF
NA TRBJ2-3 NA TRBV6-5 TGTGCCACCCAGAAGGGGGTTCCCACAGATACGCAGTATTTT CATQKGVPTDTQYF
NA TRBJ2-1 TRBD2 TRBV9 TGTGCCAGCAGCGTCGCTGGCGGGGGATACAATGAGCAGTTCTTC CASSVAGGGYNEQFF
once TRBJ1-3 NA TRBV6-6 TGTGCCAGCAGTCGAGACACGGTCAACTCTGGAAACACCATATATTTT CASSRDTVNSGNTIYF
NA TRBJ1-6 TRBD1 TRBV6-6 TGTGCCAGCAGTACCCGGACAGGGGGTGATTCACCCCTCCACTTT CASSTRTGGDSPLHF
NA TRBJ1-2 TRBD1 TRBV30 TGTGCCTGGAGTGTAGGACAGGGGGGCTATGGCTACACCTTC CAWSVGQGGYGYTF
NA TRBJ2-2 NA TRBV5-1 TGCGCCTCTCGGCTGGACACCGGGGAGCTGTTTTTT CASRLDTGELFF
NA TRBJ2-1 NA TRBV25-1 TGTGCCAGCATGAAGTGGGGGGCCTACAATGAGCAGTTCTTC CASMKWGAYNEQFF
NA TRBJ2-6 NA TRBV3-1/TRBV3-2 TGTGCCAGCAGTCCCCTCTATATGGCCAACGTCCTGACTTTC CASSPLYMANVLTF
NA TRBJ1-5 NA TRBV29-1 TGCAGCGTTGTATCCAATAGCAATCAGCCCCAGCATTTT CSVVSNSNQPQHF
NA TRBJ1-2 TRBD1 TRBV7-6 TGTGCCAGCAGCTCGACAGGGTTTGGCTATGGCTACACCTTC CASSSTGFGYGYTF
NA TRBJ1-2 TRBD1 TRBV27 TGTGCCAGCAGTAGACGACAGGGTGATGGCTACACCTTC CASSRRQGDGYTF
few TRBJ1-1 NA TRBV29-1 TGCAGCGTTGAGACAGTTGAAGCTTTCTTT CSVETVEAFF
once TRBJ2-4 TRBD1 TRBV5-1 TGCGCCAGCAGCTTGGAGGGACAGGGAGCCAAAAACATTCAGTACTTC CASSLEGQGAKNIQYF
few TRBJ1-1 NA TRBV5-1 TGCGCCAGCACCGACCCGAACACTGAAGCTTTCTTT CASTDPNTEAFF
NA TRBJ2-6 NA TRBV12-5 TGTGCTAGTGGTTTGATACTACGCTCTGGGGCCAACGTCCTGACTTTC CASGLILRSGANVLTF
NA TRBJ2-5 TRBD1 TRBV6-1 TGTGCCAGCAGTGAAGCTCTCAGGGGGCTCGAGACCCAGTACTTC CASSEALRGLETQYF
NA TRBJ1-1 NA TRBV5-1 TGCGCCAGCAGTCTTCGAGGGAACACTGAAGCTTTCTTT CASSLRGNTEAFF
NA TRBJ1-3 NA TRBV12-3/TRBV12-4 TGTGCCAGCAGCTCAGGGTTTGGAAACACCATATATTTT CASSSGFGNTIYF
NA TRBJ1-5 NA TRBV7-2 TGTGCCAGCAGGCCCGGGACCTTTAGCAATCAGCCCCAGCATTTT CASRPGTFSNQPQHF
few TRBJ2-2 NA TRBV18 TGTGCCAGCTCACCAGTATCGCGGGGCCCCGGGGAGCTGTTTTTT CASSPVSRGPGELFF
NA TRBJ1-2 TRBD1 TRBV6-5 TGTGCCAGCAGTTACTCGACAGGGGTTAACTATGGCTACACCTTC CASSYSTGVNYGYTF
once TRBJ2-5 TRBD2 TRBV5-4 TGTGCCAGCAGCTTCTCACTAGCGGGGGGTCAGACCCAGTACTTC CASSFSLAGGQTQYF
few TRBJ1-1 TRBD1 TRBV6-5 TGTGCCAGCAGCCGCGGGACAGGGGGCACTGAAGCTTTCTTT CASSRGTGGTEAFF
NA TRBJ1-6 TRBD1 TRBV9 TGTGCCAGCAGCGAGGGGACAGTGAATTCACCCCTCCACTTT CASSEGTVNSPLHF
NA TRBJ1-2 TRBD1 TRBV9 TGTGCCAGCAGCGCGAAGGGTGGACAGGGGATTGGAGGCTACACCTTC CASSAKGGQGIGGYTF
NA TRBJ2-1 TRBD2 TRBV5-4 TGTGCCAGCAGTTCCAATGGACTAGGCCGCAATGAGCAGTTCTTC CASSSNGLGRNEQFF
NA TRBJ2-5 NA TRBV18 TGTGCCAGCTCACCACGAAAACTAGCAGGAGAGACCCAGTACTTC CASSPRKLAGETQYF
NA TRBJ2-5 NA TRBV9 TGTGCCAGCAGCCCTCCGGGCCGTCATCTGGCAGAGACCCAGTACTTC CASSPPGRHLAETQYF
once TRBJ1-1 NA TRBV2 TGTGCCAGCAGTCAGGGATTGTCGTGGTGGGCTTTCTTT CASSQGLSWWAFF
NA TRBJ2-2 TRBD1 TRBV4-3 TGCGCCAGCAGCCGGGGGACAGGGAACACCGGGGAGCTGTTTTTT CASSRGTGNTGELFF